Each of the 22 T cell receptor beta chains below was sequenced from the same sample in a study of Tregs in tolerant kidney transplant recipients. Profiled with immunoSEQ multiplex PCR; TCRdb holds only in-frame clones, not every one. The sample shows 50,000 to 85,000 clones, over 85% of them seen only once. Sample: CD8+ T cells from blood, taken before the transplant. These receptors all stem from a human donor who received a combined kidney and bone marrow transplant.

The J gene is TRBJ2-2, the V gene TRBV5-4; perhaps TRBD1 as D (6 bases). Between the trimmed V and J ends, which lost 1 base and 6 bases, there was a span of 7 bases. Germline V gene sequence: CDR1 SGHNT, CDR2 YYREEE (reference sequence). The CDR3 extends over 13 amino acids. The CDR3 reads CASSLTGPGELFF. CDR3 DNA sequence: TGTGCCAGCAGCTTGACAGGGCCCGGGGAGCTGTTTTTT. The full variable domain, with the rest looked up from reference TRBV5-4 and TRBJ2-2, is ETGVTQSPTHLIKTRGQQVTLRCSSQSGHNTVSWYQQALGQGPQFIFQYYREEENGRGNFPPRFSGLQFPNYSSELNVNALELDDSALYLCASSLTGPGELFFGEGSRLTVL.

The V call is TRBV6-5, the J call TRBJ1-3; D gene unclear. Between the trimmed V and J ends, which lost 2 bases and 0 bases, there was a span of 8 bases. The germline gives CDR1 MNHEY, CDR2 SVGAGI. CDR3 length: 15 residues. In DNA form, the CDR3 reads TGTGCCAGCAGTTACGCGGATAGCTCTGGAAACACCATATATTTT. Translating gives CASSYADSSGNTIYF.

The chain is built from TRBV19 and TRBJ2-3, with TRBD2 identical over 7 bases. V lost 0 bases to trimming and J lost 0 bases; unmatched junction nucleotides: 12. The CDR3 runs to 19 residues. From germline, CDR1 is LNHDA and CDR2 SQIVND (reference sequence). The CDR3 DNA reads TGTGCCAGTAGTATAGATTATCGGGAGGCCGGGGATAGCACAGATACGCAGTATTTT. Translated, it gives CASSIDYREAGDSTDTQYF.

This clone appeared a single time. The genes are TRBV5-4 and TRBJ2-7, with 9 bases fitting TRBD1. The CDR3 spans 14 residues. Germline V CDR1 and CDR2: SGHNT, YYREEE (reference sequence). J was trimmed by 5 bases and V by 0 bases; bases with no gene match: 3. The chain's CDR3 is CASSLVGTGNEQYF. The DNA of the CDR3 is TGTGCCAGCAGCTTGGTGGGGACAGGGAACGAGCAGTACTTC.

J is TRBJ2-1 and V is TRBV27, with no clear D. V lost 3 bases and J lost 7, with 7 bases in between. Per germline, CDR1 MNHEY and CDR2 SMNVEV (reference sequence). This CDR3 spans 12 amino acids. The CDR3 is CASSLRRNEQFF. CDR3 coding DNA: TGTGCCAGCAGTTTGAGGCGGAATGAGCAGTTCTTC.

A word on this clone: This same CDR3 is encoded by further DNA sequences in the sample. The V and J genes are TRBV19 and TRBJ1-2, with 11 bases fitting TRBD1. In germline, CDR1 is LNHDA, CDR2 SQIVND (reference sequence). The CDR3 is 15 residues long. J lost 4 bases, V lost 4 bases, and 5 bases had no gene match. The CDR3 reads CASSTWTGGSYGYTF. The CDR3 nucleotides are TGTGCCAGTAGTACCTGGACAGGGGGCTCCTATGGCTACACCTTC. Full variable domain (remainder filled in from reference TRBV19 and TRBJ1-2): DGGITQSPKYLFRKEGQNVTLSCEQNLNHDAMYWYRQDPGQGLRLIYYSQIVNDFQKGDIAEGYSVSREKKESFPLTVTSAQKNPTAFYLCASSTWTGGSYGYTFGSGTRLTVV.

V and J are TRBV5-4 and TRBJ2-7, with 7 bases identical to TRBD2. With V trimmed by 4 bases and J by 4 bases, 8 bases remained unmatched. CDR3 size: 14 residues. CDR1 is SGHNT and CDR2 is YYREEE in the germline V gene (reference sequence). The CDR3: CASSPGSGKYEQYF. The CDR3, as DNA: TGTGCCAGCAGCCCGGGGAGCGGGAAGTACGAGCAGTACTTC.

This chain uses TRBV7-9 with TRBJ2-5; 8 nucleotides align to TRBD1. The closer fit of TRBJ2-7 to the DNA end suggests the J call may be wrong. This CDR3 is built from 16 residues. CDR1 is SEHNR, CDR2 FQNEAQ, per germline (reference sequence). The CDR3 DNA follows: TGTGCCAGCAGCTTTGGACCGGGACAGGTCTCCTACGAGCAGTACTTC. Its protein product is CASSFGPGQVSYEQYF.

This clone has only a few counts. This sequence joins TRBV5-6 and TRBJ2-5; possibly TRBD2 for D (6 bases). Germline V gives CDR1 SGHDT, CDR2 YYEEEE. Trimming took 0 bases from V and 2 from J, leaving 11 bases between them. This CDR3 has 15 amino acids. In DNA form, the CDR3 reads TGTGCCAGCAGCTTGGGGGCGGGATCACAAGAGACCCAGTACTTC. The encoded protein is CASSLGAGSQETQYF.

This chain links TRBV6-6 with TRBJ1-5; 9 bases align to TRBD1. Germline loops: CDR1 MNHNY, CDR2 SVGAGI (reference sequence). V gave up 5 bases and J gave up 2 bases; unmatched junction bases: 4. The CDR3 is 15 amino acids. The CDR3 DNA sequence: TGTGCCAGCAGTAGTACAGGGGGCGGCAATCAGCCCCAGCATTTT. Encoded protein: CASSSTGGGNQPQHF.

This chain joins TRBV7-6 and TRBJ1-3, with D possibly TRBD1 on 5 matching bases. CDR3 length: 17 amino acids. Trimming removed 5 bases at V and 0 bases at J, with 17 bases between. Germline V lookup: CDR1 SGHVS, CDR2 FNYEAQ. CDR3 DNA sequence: TGTGCCAGCAGCCCGCTGGGGGGTCGGAGCTCTGGAAACACCATATATTTT. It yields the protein CASSPLGGRSSGNTIYF.

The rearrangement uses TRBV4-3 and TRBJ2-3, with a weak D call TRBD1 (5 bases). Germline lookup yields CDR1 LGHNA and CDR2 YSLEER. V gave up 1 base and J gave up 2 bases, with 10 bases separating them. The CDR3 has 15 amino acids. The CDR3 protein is CASSQGPGITDTQYF. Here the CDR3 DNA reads TGCGCCAGCAGCCAAGGCCCAGGGATCACAGATACGCAGTATTTT.

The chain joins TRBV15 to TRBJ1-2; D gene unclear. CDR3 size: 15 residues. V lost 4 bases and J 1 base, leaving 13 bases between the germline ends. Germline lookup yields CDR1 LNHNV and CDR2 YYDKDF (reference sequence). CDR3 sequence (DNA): TGTGCCACCAGCACCACCCGACACAATAACTATGGCTACACCTTC. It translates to CATSTTRHNNYGYTF.

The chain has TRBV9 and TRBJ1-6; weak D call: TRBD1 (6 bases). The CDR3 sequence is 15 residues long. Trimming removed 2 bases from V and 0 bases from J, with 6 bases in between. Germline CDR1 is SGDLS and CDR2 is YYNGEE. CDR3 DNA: TGTGCCAGCAGCGTGGGGGCCTCCTATAATTCACCCCTCCACTTT. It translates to CASSVGASYNSPLHF. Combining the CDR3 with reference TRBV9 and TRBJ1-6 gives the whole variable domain DSGVTQTPKHLITATGQRVTLRCSPRSGDLSVYWYQQSLDQGLQFLIQYYNGEERAKGNILERFSAQQFPDLHSELNLSSLELGDSALYFCASSVGASYNSPLHFGNGTRLTVT.

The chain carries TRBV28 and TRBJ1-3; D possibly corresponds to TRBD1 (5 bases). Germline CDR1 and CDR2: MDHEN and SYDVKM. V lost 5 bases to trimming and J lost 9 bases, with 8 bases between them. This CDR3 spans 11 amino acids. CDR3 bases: TGTGCCAGCAGTCTCGGGGGCACCATATATTTT. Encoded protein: CASSLGGTIYF.

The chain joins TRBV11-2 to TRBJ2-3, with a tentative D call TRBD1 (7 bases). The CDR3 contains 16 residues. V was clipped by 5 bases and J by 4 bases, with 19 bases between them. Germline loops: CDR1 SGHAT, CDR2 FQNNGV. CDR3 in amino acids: CASSEIRGARADTQYF. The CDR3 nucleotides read TGTGCCAGCAGCGAGATCAGGGGGGCCCGCGCAGATACGCAGTATTTT. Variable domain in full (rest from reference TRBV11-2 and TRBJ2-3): EAGVAQSPRYKIIEKRQSVAFWCNPISGHATLYWYQQILGQGPKLLIQFQNNGVVDDSQLPKDRFSAERLKGVDSTLKIQPAKLEDSAVYLCASSEIRGARADTQYFGPGTRLTVL.

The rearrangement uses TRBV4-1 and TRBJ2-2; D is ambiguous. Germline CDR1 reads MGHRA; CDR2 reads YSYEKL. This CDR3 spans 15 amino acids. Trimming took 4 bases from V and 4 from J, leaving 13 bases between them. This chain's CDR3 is CASSLAALLTGELFF. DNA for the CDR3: TGCGCCAGCAGCCTTGCTGCACTACTCACCGGGGAGCTGTTTTTT.

Here the CDR3 reads CASSTGGQGRYF. In nucleotides, the CDR3 is TGTGCCAGCAGTACGGGGGGACAGGGCAGGTACTTC. This chain uses TRBV6-5 with TRBJ2-7; TRBD1 agrees at 9 bases. The length of the CDR3 is 12 residues. V lost 5 bases to trimming and J lost 12 bases; unmatched junction nucleotides: 8. CDR1 MNHEY and CDR2 SVGAGI come from the germline V gene.

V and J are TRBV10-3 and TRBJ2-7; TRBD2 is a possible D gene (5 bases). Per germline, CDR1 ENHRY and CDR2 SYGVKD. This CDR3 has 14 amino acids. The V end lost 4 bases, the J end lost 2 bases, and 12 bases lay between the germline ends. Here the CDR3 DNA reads TGTGCCATCAGTGGTATGGAGGAAGCCTACGAGCAGTACTTC. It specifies CAISGMEEAYEQYF.

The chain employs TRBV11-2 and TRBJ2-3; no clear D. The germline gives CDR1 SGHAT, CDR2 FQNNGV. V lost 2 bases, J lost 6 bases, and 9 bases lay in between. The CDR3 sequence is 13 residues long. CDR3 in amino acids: CASSLLTGDTQYF. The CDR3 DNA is TGTGCCAGCAGCTTATTGACCGGGGATACGCAGTATTTT.

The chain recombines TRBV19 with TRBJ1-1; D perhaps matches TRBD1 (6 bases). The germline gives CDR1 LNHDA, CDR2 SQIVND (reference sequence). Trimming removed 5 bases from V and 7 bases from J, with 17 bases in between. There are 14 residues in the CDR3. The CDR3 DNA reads TGTGCCAGTAGTGATGGGGCCCGACAGGTTGAAGCTTTCTTT. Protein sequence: CASSDGARQVEAFF. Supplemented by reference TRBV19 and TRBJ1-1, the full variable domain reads DGGITQSPKYLFRKEGQNVTLSCEQNLNHDAMYWYRQDPGQGLRLIYYSQIVNDFQKGDIAEGYSVSREKKESFPLTVTSAQKNPTAFYLCASSDGARQVEAFFGQGTRLTVV.

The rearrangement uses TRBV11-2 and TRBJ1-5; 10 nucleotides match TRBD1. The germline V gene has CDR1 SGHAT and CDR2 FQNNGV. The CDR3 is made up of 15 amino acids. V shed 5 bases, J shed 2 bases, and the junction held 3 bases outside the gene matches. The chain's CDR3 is CASSVGTGGNQPQHF. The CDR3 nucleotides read TGTGCCAGCAGCGTCGGGACAGGGGGCAATCAGCCCCAGCATTTT.